A single TCR beta chain is shown here with its context. The record originates from a study of shared clonotypes between healthy human individuals. Assay used: immunoSEQ multiplex PCR; TCRdb lists only in-frame clones, some missing. The sample carries 2 million to 2.5 million clones, around 95% recorded once. Trimming cost V 6 bases and J 8 bases, with 16 bases left between them. Germline CDR1 and CDR2: LNHDA and SQIVND (reference sequence). The CDR3 is 14 amino acids. The specimen sequenced was naive CD4+ T cells sorted from blood. Documented subset: CD45RA+ positively selected. This chain joins TRBV19 and TRBJ2-2, with D possibly being TRBD1 or TRBD2 (5 bases each). The source is a young man in good health. Written as DNA, the CDR3 is TGTGCCAGTAGGACCGGGGACCCCTGGGGGGAGCTGTTTTTT. Translation: CASRTGDPWGELFF.